The present entry profiles one TCR beta chain with its context. The target antigen is unknown. Method: immunoSEQ multiplex PCR; TCRdb's copy keeps in-frame clones and lacks some. Of around 50,000 clones in the sample, around four fifths were seen once. The entry originates in a study of T cells in tumors after PD-1 blockade. About the study: Either cemiplimab 350 mg every 2 weeks or pembrolizumab 200 mg every 3 weeks was given. A subset received ongoing vismodegib 150 mg daily alongside anti-PD-1 therapy. Broader study findings: About 40% of tumor TCR clonotypes were also found in blood.

CDR1 and CDR2 from the germline V gene are MRHNA and SNTAGT. CDR3 length: 13 amino acids. V dropped 5 bases and J dropped 7 bases, with 12 bases sitting between them. This TCR was recovered from a human donor with advanced basal cell or squamous cell carcinoma (not recorded which). The input for sequencing was PBMCs, taken before anti-PD-1 therapy. The chain uses TRBV6-4 and TRBJ2-4; D is unclear. CDR3: CASSREAGNIQYF. CDR3 sequence (DNA): TGTGCCAGCAGTCGCGAGGCTGGGAACATTCAGTACTTC.